This T cell receptor (beta chain) is drawn from a study of OX40 agonist ivuxolimab in advanced cancers. Profiled with immunoSEQ multiplex PCR; TCRdb holds only in-frame clones, not every one. Here the sample spans about 70,000 clones, roughly 80% being singletons. The CDR3 sequence is 16 residues long. Trimming pared 3 bases from V and 1 base from J, leaving 14 bases between. Germline CDR1 is SGDLS and CDR2 is YYNGEE. This sequence joins TRBV9 and TRBJ1-3; D call uncertain. The starting material was CD4+ or CD8+ T cells sorted from blood, obtained in a trial of the OX40 agonist ivuxolimab. The sequence was collected from an adult with an advanced solid tumor such as melanoma, head and neck, liver or kidney cancer. CDR3 sequence (DNA): TGTGCCAGCAGCGCACGGTTCCAAGCTTCTGGAAACACCATATATTTT. This translates into CASSARFQASGNTIYF.